The rows below give T cell receptor beta chains drawn from one sample of a study of T cell repertoires in cytomegalovirus infection. TCRdb recomputed calls from the reads with MiXCR, one row per CDR3 protein. The table shows about 450,000 distinct CDR3 sequences, with approximately 32% occurring only once. The sequenced sample consisted of PBMCs. These receptors all stem from a human donor in good health (CMV status not recorded). Some clones in this sample may be carry-over from other donors' samples. The conserved cysteine and the conserved F or W are not part of the CDR3 here. Not every row has a clone size; where given, it reads once, few, many or a size class.

V | size | CDR3
TRBV18 | . | ASSPGTGTANTEAF
TRBV20-1 | . | SAREGTNEKLF
TRBV7-8 | many | ASSLGKGFEKLF
TRBV4-1 | many | ASSPEGSGGDNQPQH
TRBV7-8 | many | ASSSGQGNSPLH
TRBV19 | few | ASSIAAGGLNEQF
TRBV11-2 | . | ASSLPSLPEY
TRBV25-1 | . | ATQRDTSQETQY
TRBV4-1 | . | ASSQGWFRDRDSNQPQH
TRBV7-6 | many | ASSLGTETSYGYT
TRBV7-9 | few | ASSRESWGTDTQY
TRBV20-1 | few | SANSGVTDTQY
TRBV6-2/TRBV6-3 | . | ASIIGLLPQF
TRBV19 | few | ATRRQAETGELF
TRBV6-5 | . | ASTPGRSYEQY